These T cell receptor beta chains were read from a single sample in a study of T-cell memory formation after mild COVID-19. In TCRdb, the 5' RACE reads were re-called with MiXCR into one record per CDR3 protein. This table holds just over 300,000 distinct CDR3 sequences, roughly 21% found once. The source material was PBMCs or a T cell subset sorted from them (not recorded which). All receptors derive from a man in his late teens or twenties who had mild COVID-19 (a few samples of this study predate the infection). Cell type and time point are not known. Each CDR3 is given with its conserved first and last residue. The size entry is marked missing in some rows and otherwise reads once, few, many or a size class.

V gene: TRBV6-2/TRBV6-3
J gene: TRBJ2-4
clone size: few
CDR3 protein: CASSYSSSGVAKNIQYF

V gene: TRBV24-1
J gene: TRBJ1-2
clone size: NA
CDR3 protein: CATSDRDGPYGYTF

V gene: TRBV30
J gene: TRBJ2-3
clone size: NA
CDR3 protein: CAWSITGPDTQYF

V gene: TRBV15
J gene: TRBJ1-4
clone size: NA
CDR3 protein: CATSRAKEKLFF

V gene: TRBV4-1
J gene: TRBJ1-4
clone size: many
CDR3 protein: CASSQVQGEEKLFF

V gene: TRBV13
J gene: TRBJ1-5
clone size: NA
CDR3 protein: CASSLGLAGNQPQHF

V gene: TRBV7-9
J gene: TRBJ1-1
clone size: few
CDR3 protein: CASSLVLGPTEAFF

V gene: TRBV5-1
J gene: TRBJ1-2
clone size: NA
CDR3 protein: CASSPNTGLEGYTF

V gene: TRBV11-2
J gene: TRBJ2-2
clone size: NA
CDR3 protein: CASSLVSYTGELFF

V gene: TRBV2
J gene: TRBJ2-1
clone size: NA
CDR3 protein: CASSSLTSDEQFF

V gene: TRBV4-2
J gene: TRBJ1-1
clone size: few
CDR3 protein: CASSQPPGQGAPPGAFF

V gene: TRBV5-1
J gene: TRBJ2-3
clone size: NA
CDR3 protein: CASSFEGGDTQYF

V gene: TRBV5-1
J gene: TRBJ1-5
clone size: few
CDR3 protein: CASSLDPGRAQPQHF

V gene: TRBV9
J gene: TRBJ2-5
clone size: NA
CDR3 protein: CASSVANRDWETQYF

V gene: TRBV12-5
J gene: TRBJ2-1
clone size: few
CDR3 protein: CASGLGDFRSYNEQFF

V gene: TRBV5-5
J gene: TRBJ1-1
clone size: NA
CDR3 protein: CASSWGLQVNTEAFF

V gene: TRBV15
J gene: TRBJ2-3
clone size: few
CDR3 protein: CATRGGEVTDTQYF

V gene: TRBV5-1
J gene: TRBJ1-1
clone size: few
CDR3 protein: CASSLESAQGTAFF

V gene: TRBV28
J gene: TRBJ2-2
clone size: few
CDR3 protein: CASCTSGGGTGELFF

V gene: TRBV5-1
J gene: TRBJ2-7
clone size: many
CDR3 protein: CASSPLGEQYF

V gene: TRBV4-1
J gene: TRBJ2-2
clone size: NA
CDR3 protein: CASSQMMDGGATGELFF

V gene: TRBV4-3
J gene: TRBJ2-7
clone size: few
CDR3 protein: CASSQEVRPSGYYEQYF

V gene: TRBV6-1
J gene: TRBJ1-1
clone size: NA
CDR3 protein: CATRGTGFNTEAFF

V gene: TRBV18
J gene: TRBJ2-1
clone size: few
CDR3 protein: CASSRAGTSYNEQFF

V gene: TRBV12-3/TRBV12-4
J gene: TRBJ2-2
clone size: NA
CDR3 protein: CASSFAGRGITLRSPNTGELFF

V gene: TRBV30
J gene: TRBJ2-1
clone size: NA
CDR3 protein: CAWSVVPRSAFF

V gene: TRBV7-3
J gene: TRBJ2-6
clone size: few
CDR3 protein: CASSYGSGANVLTF

V gene: TRBV29-1
J gene: TRBJ2-3
clone size: NA
CDR3 protein: CSVEGTRTSTDTQYF

V gene: TRBV10-3
J gene: TRBJ2-1
clone size: few
CDR3 protein: CAINPGTGATYNEQFF

V gene: TRBV7-9
J gene: TRBJ2-5
clone size: NA
CDR3 protein: CASSLMLEAQYF

V gene: TRBV4-3
J gene: TRBJ2-7
clone size: NA
CDR3 protein: CASSQISASGGKTYEQYF

V gene: TRBV7-9
J gene: TRBJ1-4
clone size: NA
CDR3 protein: CASSNRDSSTNEKLFF

V gene: TRBV7-9
J gene: TRBJ1-1
clone size: few
CDR3 protein: CASSLKGANTEAFF

V gene: TRBV9
J gene: TRBJ1-2
clone size: few
CDR3 protein: CASSGGNAGGYTF

V gene: TRBV6-5
J gene: TRBJ2-3
clone size: few
CDR3 protein: CASSYDTSTDTQYF

V gene: TRBV7-2
J gene: TRBJ2-5
clone size: NA
CDR3 protein: CASSSPGRETQYF

V gene: TRBV6-5
J gene: TRBJ1-2
clone size: NA
CDR3 protein: CASGKGTAYGYTF

V gene: TRBV5-1
J gene: TRBJ1-1
clone size: NA
CDR3 protein: CASSFMGHGTEAFF

V gene: TRBV5-8
J gene: TRBJ1-2
clone size: NA
CDR3 protein: CASSLAISRDSYGYTF

V gene: TRBV6-6
J gene: TRBJ1-5
clone size: NA
CDR3 protein: CASSSYSVEGRRNQPQHF

V gene: TRBV5-1
J gene: TRBJ2-1
clone size: few
CDR3 protein: CASSLPPGGEQFF

V gene: TRBV7-6
J gene: TRBJ2-1
clone size: few
CDR3 protein: CASSLDTGGLYNEQFF

V gene: TRBV7-9
J gene: TRBJ2-1
clone size: few
CDR3 protein: CASSFGAGVNEQFF

V gene: TRBV5-1
J gene: TRBJ2-5
clone size: few
CDR3 protein: CASSSGWTSQETQYF

V gene: TRBV7-9
J gene: TRBJ1-3
clone size: few
CDR3 protein: CASSFGNSGNTIYF

V gene: TRBV6-2/TRBV6-3
J gene: TRBJ2-7
clone size: few
CDR3 protein: CASNRQGFEQYF

V gene: TRBV7-2
J gene: TRBJ2-4
clone size: many
CDR3 protein: CASSYQGRAKNIQYF

V gene: TRBV6-6
J gene: TRBJ2-1
clone size: NA
CDR3 protein: CASSYARWGDNEQFF

V gene: TRBV27
J gene: TRBJ2-5
clone size: few
CDR3 protein: CASSPGRGAMEETQYF

V gene: TRBV7-2
J gene: TRBJ2-2
clone size: NA
CDR3 protein: CATALTSGNTGELFF

V gene: TRBV5-1
J gene: TRBJ2-1
clone size: few
CDR3 protein: CASSSSGPSYNEQFF

V gene: TRBV7-2
J gene: TRBJ2-7
clone size: few
CDR3 protein: CASSSEALAGGRYF

V gene: TRBV11-3
J gene: TRBJ2-1
clone size: few
CDR3 protein: CASSLAGTSGGAAQNEQFF

V gene: TRBV28
J gene: TRBJ1-4
clone size: NA
CDR3 protein: CASEWGVGGEKLFF

V gene: TRBV12-3/TRBV12-4
J gene: TRBJ1-4
clone size: few
CDR3 protein: CASSSPSERRLFF

V gene: TRBV7-2
J gene: TRBJ2-1
clone size: many
CDR3 protein: CASSLGVGRNEQFF

V gene: TRBV10-3
J gene: TRBJ2-5
clone size: NA
CDR3 protein: CAISESIVFGTQYF

V gene: TRBV5-1
J gene: TRBJ1-1
clone size: few
CDR3 protein: CASSFWGSNTEAFF

V gene: TRBV4-1
J gene: TRBJ2-5
clone size: many
CDR3 protein: CASSPRARETQYF